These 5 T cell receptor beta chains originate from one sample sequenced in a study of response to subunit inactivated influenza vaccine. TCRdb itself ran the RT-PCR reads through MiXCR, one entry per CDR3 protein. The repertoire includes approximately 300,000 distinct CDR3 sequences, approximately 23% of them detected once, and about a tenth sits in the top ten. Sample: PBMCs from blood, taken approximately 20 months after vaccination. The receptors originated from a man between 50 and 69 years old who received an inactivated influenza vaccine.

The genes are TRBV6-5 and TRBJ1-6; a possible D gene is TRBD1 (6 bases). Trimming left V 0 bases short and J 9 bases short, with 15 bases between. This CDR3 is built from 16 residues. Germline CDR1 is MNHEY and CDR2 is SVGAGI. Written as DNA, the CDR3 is TGTGCCAGCAGTTACTCGAAGGGGGGGCCAGGTTCACCCCTCCACTTT. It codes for CASSYSKGGPGSPLHF.

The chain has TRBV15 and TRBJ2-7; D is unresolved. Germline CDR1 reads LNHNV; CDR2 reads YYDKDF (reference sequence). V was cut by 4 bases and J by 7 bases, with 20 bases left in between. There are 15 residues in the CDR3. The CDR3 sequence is CATSTSRAFLGEQYF. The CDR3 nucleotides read TGTGCCACCAGCACCAGTAGGGCCTTTTTGGGAGAGCAGTACTTC.

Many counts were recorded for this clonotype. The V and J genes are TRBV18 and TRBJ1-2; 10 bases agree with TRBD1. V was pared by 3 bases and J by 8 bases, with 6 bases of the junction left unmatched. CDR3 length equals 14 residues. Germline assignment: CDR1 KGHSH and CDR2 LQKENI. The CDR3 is CASSPGTGEYGYTF. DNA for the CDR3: TGTGCCAGCTCACCTGGGACAGGGGAATACGGCTACACCTTC.

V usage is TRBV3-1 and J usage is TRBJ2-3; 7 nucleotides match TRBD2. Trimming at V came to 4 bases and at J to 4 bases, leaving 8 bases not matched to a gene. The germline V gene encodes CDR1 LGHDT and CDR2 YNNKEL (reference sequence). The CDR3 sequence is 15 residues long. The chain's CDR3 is CASSRRLAVADTQYF. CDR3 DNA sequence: TGTGCCAGCAGCCGCCGACTAGCTGTGGCAGATACGCAGTATTTT.

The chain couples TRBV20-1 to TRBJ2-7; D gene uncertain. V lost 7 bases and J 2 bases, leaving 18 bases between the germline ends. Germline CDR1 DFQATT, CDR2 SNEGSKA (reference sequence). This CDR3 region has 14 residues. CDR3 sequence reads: CSVSEVPSTYEQYF. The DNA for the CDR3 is TGCAGTGTTAGTGAGGTACCATCGACCTACGAGCAGTACTTC.